Shown below are 3 T cell receptor beta chains from a single sample sequenced in a study of T cell repertoires in cytomegalovirus infection. One entry per CDR3 protein, called by TCRdb with MiXCR from the reads. The top ten clones hold around 64% of a sample with around 230,000 distinct CDR3 sequences, 35% to 40% of them seen once. The antigens for these receptors are not known. The input for sequencing was CD8+ T cells from cultured PBMCs, taken from culture after CMV antigen stimulation. These receptors all come from a human donor in good health (CMV status not recorded). Some clones in this sample may be carry-over from other donors' samples.

This clonotype was seen once. The chain combines TRBV5-1 with TRBJ1-2; D unresolved. Per the germline V gene, CDR1 is SGHRS and CDR2 is YFSETQ. This CDR3 comprises 12 residues. Trimming pared 4 bases from V and 6 bases from J, leaving 10 bases between. CDR3 coding DNA: TGCGCCAGCAGCAAGACCCTGGATGGCTACACCTTC. As protein: CASSKTLDGYTF.

The chain links TRBV4-1 to TRBJ1-2, with 7 nucleotides matching TRBD1. Germline CDR1 and CDR2: MGHRA and YSYEKL. The CDR3 totals 15 residues. The ends lost 0 bases at V and 4 bases at J; junction bases unmatched: 5. CDR3 in DNA: TGCGCCAGCAGCCAAGATCAAGGGGGCGTCTATGGCTACACCTTC. The encoded protein is CASSQDQGGVYGYTF.

The gene calls are TRBV19 and TRBJ2-3, with D hard to call. Between the trimmed V and J ends, which lost 6 bases and 7 bases, there was a span of 11 bases. The CDR3 length is 12 residues. Germline V lookup: CDR1 LNHDA, CDR2 SQIVND (reference sequence). The CDR3 nucleotides are TGTGCCAGTAGCACCAGTTCACATACGCAGTATTTT. Translation gives CASSTSSHTQYF.